The next 18 T cell receptor beta chains were all read from a single sample in a study of cytotoxic CD8 clonotypes in ibrutinib-treated CLL. Profiling relied on immunoSEQ multiplex PCR, and the TCRdb table lists in-frame clones only, not all of them. Here the sample spans a few hundred thousand clones, 80% being singletons. Sequences were derived from PBMCs, sampled before ibrutinib treatment. All receptors derive from a human donor with chronic lymphocytic leukemia.

This sequence joins TRBV29-1 and TRBJ2-5; D unresolved. Germline V gives CDR1 SQVTM, CDR2 ANQGSEA. V was shortened by 6 bases and J by 3 bases, with 5 bases between the two germline ends. The CDR3 extends over 10 amino acids. The CDR3 coding sequence is TGCAGCGTCCCAAAAGAGACCCAGTACTTC. Protein: CSVPKETQYF.

This clone was counted between two and nine times. The chain links TRBV9 to TRBJ1-1; no firm D call. The V gene lost 3 bases and the J gene lost 3 bases, with 9 bases spanning the gap. This CDR3 region has 13 residues. The germline V gene has CDR1 SGDLS and CDR2 YYNGEE. In DNA, the CDR3 is TGTGCCAGCAGCGACGGGCCGGACACTGAAGCTTTCTTT. Translating gives CASSDGPDTEAFF.

V and J are TRBV30 and TRBJ1-5, with no clear D. This CDR3 is 14 amino acids long. V was shortened by 3 bases and J by 0 bases, with 9 bases between the two germline ends. From germline, CDR1 is GTSNPN and CDR2 SVGIG (reference sequence). This CDR3 reads CAWSYGPSNQPQHF. In DNA, the CDR3 is TGTGCCTGGAGCTACGGGCCTAGCAATCAGCCCCAGCATTTT.

The chain links TRBV10-3 to TRBJ2-5; D is unresolved. Germline V gene lookup returns CDR1 ENHRY and CDR2 SYGVKD. Trimming took 3 bases from V and 5 from J, leaving 16 bases between them. This CDR3 contains 15 residues. The DNA of the CDR3 is TGTGCCATCAGTGATTTAGACAAGGCTAGGGAGACCCAGTACTTC. Residues: CAISDLDKARETQYF.

V is TRBV12-5 and J is TRBJ2-5; D tentatively fits TRBD1 or TRBD2 (5 bases each). This CDR3 has 14 residues. In germline, CDR1 is LGHNT, CDR2 FRNRAP. V shed 9 bases and J shed 5 bases, with 19 bases lying between them. The CDR3 loop is CASRKGVGGETQYF. As DNA, the CDR3 is TGTGCTAGCAGAAAAGGGGTAGGCGGGGAGACCCAGTACTTC.

This clone was recorded a few times. The rearrangement joins TRBV9 to TRBJ1-2; D may be TRBD1 (6 bases). V was clipped by 2 bases and J by 4 bases, with 9 bases between them. The CDR3 totals 13 residues. Germline CDR1 reads SGDLS; CDR2 reads YYNGEE. The CDR3 is CASSVRGGYGYTF. Here the CDR3 DNA reads TGTGCCAGCAGCGTTCGAGGGGGCTATGGCTACACCTTC.

The CDR3: CASSVEGVYMNTEAFF. The CDR3 region has the DNA TGTGCCAGCAGCGTAGAGGGTGTGTACATGAACACTGAAGCTTTCTTT. The chain couples TRBV9 to TRBJ1-1; D not certain. The CDR3 is 16 residues long. V was cut by 0 bases and J by 0 bases, with 12 bases left in between. CDR1 is SGDLS, CDR2 YYNGEE, per germline.

The chain uses TRBV6-5 and TRBJ2-2; D not certain. Trimming took off 2 bases at V and 8 bases at J, with 12 bases between the two ends. Germline assignment: CDR1 MNHEY and CDR2 SVGAGI. The CDR3 contains 14 residues. The CDR3 spells CASSYRSFSGELFF. The CDR3 DNA reads TGTGCCAGCAGTTACCGTAGCTTTTCTGGGGAGCTGTTTTTT.

The chain employs TRBV29-1 and TRBJ1-1; D is perhaps TRBD1 (5 bases). This CDR3 has 12 residues. Germline CDR1 reads SQVTM; CDR2 reads ANQGSEA. Trimming pared 4 bases from V and 4 bases from J, leaving 10 bases between. DNA for the CDR3: TGCAGCGTTGGTTTAGGGGCCACTGAAGCTTTCTTT. Protein product: CSVGLGATEAFF.

The chain couples TRBV5-8 to TRBJ2-2; D remains unclear. V lost 0 bases and J 7 bases, leaving 7 bases between the germline ends. This CDR3 is 13 amino acids long. Germline CDR1 SGHTS, CDR2 YDEGEE. The CDR3 bases are TGTGCCAGCAGCTTGGCCGGTTACGGGGAGCTGTTTTTT. Translation gives CASSLAGYGELFF.

This chain joins TRBV7-9 and TRBJ2-7; no clear D gene. V was clipped by 8 bases and J by 4 bases, with 18 bases between them. Germline V gene data show CDR1 as SEHNR and CDR2 as FQNEAQ (reference sequence). The CDR3 covers 14 residues. The CDR3 coding sequence is TGTGCCAGCTCTGGGCAGGAGATGGGTTACGAGCAGTACTTC. Protein: CASSGQEMGYEQYF.

CDR3 region: CASRGGTAQNYGYTF. The CDR3 nucleotides are TGTGCCAGCAGGGGAGGGACAGCCCAAAACTATGGCTACACCTTC. The V gene is TRBV6-6, the J gene TRBJ1-2, with 7 bases lining up with TRBD1. The V gene end was trimmed by 6 bases and the J gene end by 2 bases; junction bases not matched to a gene: 9. CDR1 and CDR2 from the germline V gene are MNHNY and SVGAGI (reference sequence). This CDR3 comprises 15 residues.

The V and J genes are TRBV7-6 and TRBJ1-3; a possible D gene is TRBD2 (5 bases). The tail of the sequence fits TRBJ2-2 better, so the J call may be wrong. Germline CDR1 and CDR2: SGHVS and FNYEAQ. The CDR3 spans 17 residues. The CDR3 DNA follows: TGTGCCAGCAGCTTACCCAATTCGTGGGCGGGCACCGGGGAGCTGTTTTTT. This sequence encodes CASSLPNSWAGTGELFF.

V usage is TRBV25-1 and J usage is TRBJ2-3; TRBD2 is a possible D gene (5 bases). Between the trimmed V and J ends, which lost 9 bases and 7 bases, there was a span of 20 bases. The CDR3 loop spans 14 amino acids. Germline V gene lookup returns CDR1 MGHDK and CDR2 SYGVNS. Here the CDR3 reads CASKGSGVRYTQYF. The CDR3 region has the DNA TGTGCCAGTAAGGGATCCGGGGTTAGGTATACGCAGTATTTT.

This clone was seen only once. The chain recombines TRBV29-1 with TRBJ2-3; D is possibly TRBD2 (5 bases). The germline V gene has CDR1 SQVTM and CDR2 ANQGSEA. Between the trimmed V and J ends, which lost 6 bases and 2 bases, there was a span of 15 bases. The CDR3 runs to 14 residues. The CDR3 is CSVRQDWNTDTQYF. The CDR3 DNA sequence: TGCAGCGTGCGGCAGGACTGGAACACAGATACGCAGTATTTT.

In DNA, the CDR3 is TGTGCCAGCAGCGTCGACACAGACCAGGGGACCCAGTACTTC. As protein: CASSVDTDQGTQYF. The V and J genes are TRBV9 and TRBJ2-5, with a tentative D call TRBD1 (5 bases). This CDR3 is 14 amino acids long. V shed 2 bases and J shed 7 bases, with 15 bases lying between them. The V gene's germline CDR1 is SGDLS and CDR2 YYNGEE.

This chain uses TRBV28 with TRBJ2-1; no definite D call. Between the trimmed V and J ends, which lost 3 bases and 10 bases, there was a span of 10 bases. The germline gives CDR1 MDHEN, CDR2 SYDVKM. The CDR3 runs to 12 residues. The CDR3 coding sequence is TGTGCCAGCAGTTTGTTTATCCGAGAGCAGTTCTTC. Translation: CASSLFIREQFF.

The J gene is TRBJ1-1, the V gene TRBV29-1, with 8 bases identical to TRBD1. With 4 bases clipped from V and 4 bases from J, the junction kept 8 bases outside the gene matches. The CDR3 length is 14 residues. Germline CDR1 is SQVTM and CDR2 is ANQGSEA. The CDR3, as DNA: TGCAGCGTTGCTCCGGGACAGGAGACCACTGAAGCTTTCTTT. Its protein is CSVAPGQETTEAFF. Using reference TRBV29-1 and TRBJ1-1 for the parts outside the CDR3, the full variable domain is SAVISQKPSRDICQRGTSLTIQCQVDSQVTMMFWYRQQPGQSLTLIATANQGSEATYESGFVIDKFPISRPNLTFSTLTVSNMSPEDSSIYLCSVAPGQETTEAFFGQGTRLTVV.